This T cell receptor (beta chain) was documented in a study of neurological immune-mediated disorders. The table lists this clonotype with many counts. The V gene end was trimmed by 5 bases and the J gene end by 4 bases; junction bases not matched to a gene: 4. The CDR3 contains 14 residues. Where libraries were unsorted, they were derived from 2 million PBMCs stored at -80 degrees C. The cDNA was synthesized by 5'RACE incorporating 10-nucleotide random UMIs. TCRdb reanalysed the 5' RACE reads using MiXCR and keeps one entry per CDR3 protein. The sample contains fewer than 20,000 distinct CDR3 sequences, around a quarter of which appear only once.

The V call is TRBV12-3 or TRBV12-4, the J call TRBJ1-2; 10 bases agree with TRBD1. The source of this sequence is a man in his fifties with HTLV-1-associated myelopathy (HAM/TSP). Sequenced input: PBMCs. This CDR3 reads CASSPRTGGYGYTF. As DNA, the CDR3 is TGTGCCAGCAGTCCGAGGACAGGGGGCTATGGCTACACCTTC.